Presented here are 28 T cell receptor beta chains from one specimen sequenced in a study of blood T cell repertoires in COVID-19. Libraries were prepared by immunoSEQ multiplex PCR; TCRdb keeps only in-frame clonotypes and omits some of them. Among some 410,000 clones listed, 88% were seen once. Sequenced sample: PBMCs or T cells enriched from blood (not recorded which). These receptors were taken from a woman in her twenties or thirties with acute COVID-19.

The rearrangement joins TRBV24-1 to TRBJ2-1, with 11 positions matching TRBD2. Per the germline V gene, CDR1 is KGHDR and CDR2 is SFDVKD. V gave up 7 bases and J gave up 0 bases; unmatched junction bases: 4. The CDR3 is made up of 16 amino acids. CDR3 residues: CATRGTSGGSYNEQFF. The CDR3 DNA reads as TGTGCCACCAGGGGGACTAGCGGAGGCTCCTACAATGAGCAGTTCTTC.

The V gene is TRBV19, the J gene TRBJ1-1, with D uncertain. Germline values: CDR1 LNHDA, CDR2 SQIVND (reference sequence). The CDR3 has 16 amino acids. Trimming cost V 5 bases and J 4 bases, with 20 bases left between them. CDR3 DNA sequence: TGTGCCAGTAGTCCGAGAGGCGTTCTCGATCGCACTGAAGCTTTCTTT. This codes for CASSPRGVLDRTEAFF. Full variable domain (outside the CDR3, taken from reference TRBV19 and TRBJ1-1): DGGITQSPKYLFRKEGQNVTLSCEQNLNHDAMYWYRQDPGQGLRLIYYSQIVNDFQKGDIAEGYSVSREKKESFPLTVTSAQKNPTAFYLCASSPRGVLDRTEAFFGQGTRLTVV.

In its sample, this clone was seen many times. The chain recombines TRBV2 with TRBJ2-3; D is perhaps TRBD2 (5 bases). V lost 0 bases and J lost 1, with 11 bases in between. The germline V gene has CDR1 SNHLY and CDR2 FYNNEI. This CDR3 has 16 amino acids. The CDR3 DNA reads TGTGCCAGCAGTGAAGCCGGGGTATCGGGCACAGATACGCAGTATTTT. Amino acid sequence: CASSEAGVSGTDTQYF.

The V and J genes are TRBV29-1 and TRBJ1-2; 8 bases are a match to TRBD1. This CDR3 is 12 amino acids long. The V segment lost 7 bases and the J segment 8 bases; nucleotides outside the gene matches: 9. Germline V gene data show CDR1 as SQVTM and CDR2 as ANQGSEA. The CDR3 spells CSADGQGGGYTF. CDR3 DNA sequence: TGCAGCGCCGATGGACAGGGCGGCGGCTACACCTTC. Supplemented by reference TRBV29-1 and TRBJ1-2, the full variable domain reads SAVISQKPSRDICQRGTSLTIQCQVDSQVTMMFWYRQQPGQSLTLIATANQGSEATYESGFVIDKFPISRPNLTFSTLTVSNMSPEDSSIYLCSADGQGGGYTFGSGTRLTVV.

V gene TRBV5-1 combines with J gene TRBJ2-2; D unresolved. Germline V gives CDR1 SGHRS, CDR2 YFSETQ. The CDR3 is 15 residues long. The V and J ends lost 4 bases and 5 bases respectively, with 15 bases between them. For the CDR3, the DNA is TGCGCCAGCAGCGAGTCGAGTCTGACAACCGGGGAGCTGTTTTTT. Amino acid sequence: CASSESSLTTGELFF. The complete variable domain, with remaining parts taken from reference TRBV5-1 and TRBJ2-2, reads KAGVTQTPRYLIKTRGQQVTLSCSPISGHRSVSWYQQTPGQGLQFLFEYFSETQRNKGNFPGRFSGRQFSNSRSEMNVSTLELGDSALYLCASSESSLTTGELFFGEGSRLTVL.

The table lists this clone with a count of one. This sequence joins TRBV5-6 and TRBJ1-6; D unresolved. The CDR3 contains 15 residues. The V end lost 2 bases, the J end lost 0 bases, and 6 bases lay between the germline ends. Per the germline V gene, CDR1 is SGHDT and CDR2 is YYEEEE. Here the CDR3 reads CASSFGPSYNSPLHF. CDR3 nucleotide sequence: TGTGCCAGCAGCTTTGGGCCCTCCTATAATTCACCCCTCCACTTT.

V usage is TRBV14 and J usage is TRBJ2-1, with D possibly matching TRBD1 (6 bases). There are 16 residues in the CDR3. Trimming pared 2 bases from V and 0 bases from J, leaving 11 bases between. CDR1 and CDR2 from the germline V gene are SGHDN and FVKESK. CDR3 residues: CASSQPGQNSYNEQFF. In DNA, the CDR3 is TGTGCCAGCAGCCAACCCGGACAGAACTCCTACAATGAGCAGTTCTTC.

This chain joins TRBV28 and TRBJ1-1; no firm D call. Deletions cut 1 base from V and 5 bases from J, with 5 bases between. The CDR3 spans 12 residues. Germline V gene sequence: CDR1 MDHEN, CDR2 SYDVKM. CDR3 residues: CASSLSGTEAFF. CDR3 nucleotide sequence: TGTGCCAGCAGTTTATCGGGGACTGAAGCTTTCTTT.

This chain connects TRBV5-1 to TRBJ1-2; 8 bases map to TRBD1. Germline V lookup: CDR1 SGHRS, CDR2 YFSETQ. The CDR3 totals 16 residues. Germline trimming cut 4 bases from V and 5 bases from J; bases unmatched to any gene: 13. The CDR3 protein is CASSARPGTGIYGYTF. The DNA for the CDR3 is TGCGCCAGCAGCGCCCGTCCCGGGACAGGAATATATGGCTACACCTTC.

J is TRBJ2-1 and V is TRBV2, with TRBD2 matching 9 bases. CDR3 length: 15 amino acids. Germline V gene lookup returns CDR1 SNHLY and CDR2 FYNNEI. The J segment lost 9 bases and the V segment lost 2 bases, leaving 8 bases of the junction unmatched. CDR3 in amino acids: CASSENRGGAGEQFF. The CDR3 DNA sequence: TGTGCCAGCAGTGAAAATCGCGGGGGGGCCGGTGAGCAGTTCTTC.

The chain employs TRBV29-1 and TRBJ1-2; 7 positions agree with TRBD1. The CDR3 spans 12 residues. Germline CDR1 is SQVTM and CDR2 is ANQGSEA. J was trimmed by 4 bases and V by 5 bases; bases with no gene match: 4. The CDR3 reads CSVNRGAYGYTF. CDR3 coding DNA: TGCAGCGTTAACAGGGGCGCCTATGGCTACACCTTC.

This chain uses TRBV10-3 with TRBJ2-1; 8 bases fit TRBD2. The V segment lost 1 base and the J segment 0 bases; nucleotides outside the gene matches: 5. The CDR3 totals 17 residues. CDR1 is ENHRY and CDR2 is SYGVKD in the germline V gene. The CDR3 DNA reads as TGTGCCATCAGTGAGTTAAAGCGGGGGAGCTCCTACAATGAGCAGTTCTTC. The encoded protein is CAISELKRGSSYNEQFF.

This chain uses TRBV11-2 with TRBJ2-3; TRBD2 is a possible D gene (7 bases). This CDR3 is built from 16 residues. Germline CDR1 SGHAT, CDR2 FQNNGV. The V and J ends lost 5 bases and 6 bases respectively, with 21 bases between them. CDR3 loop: CASSPTMAGAGDTQYF. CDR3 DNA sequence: TGTGCCAGCAGCCCCACGATGGCGGGGGCTGGTGATACGCAGTATTTT.

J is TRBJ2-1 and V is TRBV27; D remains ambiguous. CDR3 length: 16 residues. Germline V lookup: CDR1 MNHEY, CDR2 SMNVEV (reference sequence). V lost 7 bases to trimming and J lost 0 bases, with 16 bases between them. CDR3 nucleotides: TGTGCCAGCACTCCTGTAGGAGCTAGCTCCTACAATGAGCAGTTCTTC. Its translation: CASTPVGASSYNEQFF.

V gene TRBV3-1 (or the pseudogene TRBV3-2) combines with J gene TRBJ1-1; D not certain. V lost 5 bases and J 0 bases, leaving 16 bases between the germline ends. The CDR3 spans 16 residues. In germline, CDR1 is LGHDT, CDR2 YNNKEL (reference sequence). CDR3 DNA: TGTGCCAGCAGCTCTAAACAGTCCGGGGTGAACACTGAAGCTTTCTTT. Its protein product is CASSSKQSGVNTEAFF.

This chain's CDR3 is CASSVDNREPNYGYTF. DNA of the CDR3: TGTGCCAGCAGCGTAGATAACAGGGAACCAAACTATGGCTACACCTTC. The rearrangement joins TRBV9 to TRBJ1-2, with D tentatively TRBD1 (6 bases). Germline CDR1 is SGDLS and CDR2 is YYNGEE. The V end was cut by 0 bases, the J end by 2 bases, with 14 bases between. This CDR3 region has 16 residues.

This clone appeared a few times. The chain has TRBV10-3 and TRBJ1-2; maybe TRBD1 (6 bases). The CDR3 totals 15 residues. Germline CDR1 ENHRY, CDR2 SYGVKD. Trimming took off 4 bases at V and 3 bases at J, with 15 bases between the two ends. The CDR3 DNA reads TGTGCCATCAGTGTCCCGACAGGTGGATACTATGGCTACACCTTC. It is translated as CAISVPTGGYYGYTF.

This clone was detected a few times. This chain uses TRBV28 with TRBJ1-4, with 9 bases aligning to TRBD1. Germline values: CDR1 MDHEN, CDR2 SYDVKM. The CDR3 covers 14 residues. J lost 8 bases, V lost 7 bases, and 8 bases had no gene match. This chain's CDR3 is CASKSQGAGEKLFF. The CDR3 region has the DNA TGTGCCAGCAAATCACAGGGGGCGGGGGAAAAACTGTTTTTT.

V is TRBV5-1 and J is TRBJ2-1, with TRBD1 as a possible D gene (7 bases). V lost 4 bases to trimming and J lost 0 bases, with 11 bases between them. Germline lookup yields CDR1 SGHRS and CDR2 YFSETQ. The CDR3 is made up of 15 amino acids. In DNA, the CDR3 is TGCGCCAGCAGCCAGGGGGGAAGCTCCTACAATGAGCAGTTCTTC. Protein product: CASSQGGSSYNEQFF.

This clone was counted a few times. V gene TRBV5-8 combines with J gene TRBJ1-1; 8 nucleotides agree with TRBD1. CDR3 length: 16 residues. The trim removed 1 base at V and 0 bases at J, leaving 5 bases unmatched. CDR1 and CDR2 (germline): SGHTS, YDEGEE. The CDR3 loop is CASSLFRGRMNTEAFF. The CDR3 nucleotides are TGTGCCAGCAGCTTGTTCAGGGGGCGGATGAACACTGAAGCTTTCTTT.

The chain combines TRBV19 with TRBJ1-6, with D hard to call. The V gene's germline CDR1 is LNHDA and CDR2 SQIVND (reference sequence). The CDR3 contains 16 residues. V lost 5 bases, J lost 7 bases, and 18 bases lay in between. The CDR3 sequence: CASSPALGGRNSPLHF. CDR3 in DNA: TGTGCCAGTAGTCCAGCACTTGGAGGCCGGAATTCACCCCTCCACTTT.

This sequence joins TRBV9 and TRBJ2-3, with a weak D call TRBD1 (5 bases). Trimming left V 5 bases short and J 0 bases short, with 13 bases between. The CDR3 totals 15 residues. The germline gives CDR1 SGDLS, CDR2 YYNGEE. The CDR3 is CASRLGPSSTDTQYF. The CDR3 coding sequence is TGTGCCAGCAGACTGGGGCCTTCTAGCACAGATACGCAGTATTTT.

The CDR3, as DNA: TGTGCCAGCAGCCCGGGAGGAGTAGCTAATGAAAAACTGTTTTTT. Encoded protein: CASSPGGVANEKLFF. This chain uses TRBV7-9 with TRBJ1-4; unclear D gene. Germline V CDR1 and CDR2: SEHNR, FQNEAQ (reference sequence). The CDR3 is made up of 15 amino acids. Trimming took 5 bases from V and 3 from J, leaving 13 bases between them. The entire variable domain, with the rest obtained from reference TRBV7-9 and TRBJ1-4, is as follows: DTGVSQNPRHKITKRGQNVTFRCDPISEHNRLYWYRQTLGQGPEFLTYFQNEAQLEKSRLLSDRFSAERPKGSFSTLEIQRTEQGDSAMYLCASSPGGVANEKLFFGSGTQLSVL.

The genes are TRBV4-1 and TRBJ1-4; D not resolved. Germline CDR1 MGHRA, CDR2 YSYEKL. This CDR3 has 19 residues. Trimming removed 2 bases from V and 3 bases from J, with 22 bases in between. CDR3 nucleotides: TGCGCCAGCAGCCAAAAATCTCTCTTCGGCGGCTCCCCTAATGAAAAACTGTTTTTT. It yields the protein CASSQKSLFGGSPNEKLFF.

The CDR3 reads CASSEAWTVFYEQYF. The CDR3 coding sequence is TGTGCCAGCAGTGAGGCATGGACAGTGTTCTACGAGCAGTACTTC. The chain is built from TRBV6-1 and TRBJ2-7; D possibly corresponds to TRBD1 (6 bases). The CDR3 contains 15 residues. Germline V gene data show CDR1 as MNHNS and CDR2 as SASEGT. V lost 3 bases and J 3 bases, leaving 15 bases between the germline ends.

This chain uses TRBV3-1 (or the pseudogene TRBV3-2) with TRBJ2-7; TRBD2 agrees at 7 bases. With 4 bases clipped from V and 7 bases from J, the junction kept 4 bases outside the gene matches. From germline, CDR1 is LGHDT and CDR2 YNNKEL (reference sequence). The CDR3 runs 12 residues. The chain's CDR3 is CASSRTSGEQYF. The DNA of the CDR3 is TGTGCCAGCAGCCGGACTAGTGGTGAGCAGTACTTC.

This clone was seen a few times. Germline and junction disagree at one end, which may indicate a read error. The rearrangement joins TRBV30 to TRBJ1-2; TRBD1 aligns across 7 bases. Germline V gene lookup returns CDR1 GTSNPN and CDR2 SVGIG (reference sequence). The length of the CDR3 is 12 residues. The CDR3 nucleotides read TGTGCCTGGAGCCAAGACAGGGATGATCGGGCCTTC. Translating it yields CAWSQDRDDRAF.

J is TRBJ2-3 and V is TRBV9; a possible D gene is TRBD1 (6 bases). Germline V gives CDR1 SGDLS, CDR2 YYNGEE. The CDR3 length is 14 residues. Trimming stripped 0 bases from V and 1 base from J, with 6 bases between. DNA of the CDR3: TGTGCCAGCAGCGTAGGGGGGCGCACAGATACGCAGTATTTT. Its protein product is CASSVGGRTDTQYF.